This T cell receptor beta chain was captured in a study of cytomegalovirus exposure and HLA in healthy donors. Study-level information: Among the approximately 400 genotyped donors, 70% to 90% were placed in the Caucasian-associated ancestry cluster.

Researchers ran the PCR with 60 Vbeta and 13 Jbeta primers. The data were produced by immunoSEQ multiplex PCR, yet TCRdb's version contains in-frame clones alone and is incomplete. The sample has roughly 80,000 clones; approximately 62% are singletons. Sampled while nominally healthy, donors likely had unrecorded immune exposures. As concerns this clone: Its antigen is unknown.

The CDR3 contains 15 residues. Germline CDR1 reads MNHNY; CDR2 reads SVGAGI (reference sequence). V dropped 4 bases and J dropped 2; count of bases not matched to a gene: 5. Findings of the study overall: In a later analysis, TCR beta V- and J-gene trimming showed a link to a missense DCLRE1C variant. An analysis was carried out later, and it reportedly showed fewer N-insertions in an Asian-associated ancestry cluster than the approximately 670-donor mean.

The source material was PBMCs. V gene TRBV6-6 combines with J gene TRBJ2-7; 10 nucleotides line up with TRBD2. The TCR sequence derives from a male donor in good health and CMV-seropositive. The CDR3: CASSLAAGGPYEQYF. The CDR3 nucleotides read TGTGCCAGCAGTTTGGCAGCGGGAGGGCCCTACGAGCAGTACTTC.